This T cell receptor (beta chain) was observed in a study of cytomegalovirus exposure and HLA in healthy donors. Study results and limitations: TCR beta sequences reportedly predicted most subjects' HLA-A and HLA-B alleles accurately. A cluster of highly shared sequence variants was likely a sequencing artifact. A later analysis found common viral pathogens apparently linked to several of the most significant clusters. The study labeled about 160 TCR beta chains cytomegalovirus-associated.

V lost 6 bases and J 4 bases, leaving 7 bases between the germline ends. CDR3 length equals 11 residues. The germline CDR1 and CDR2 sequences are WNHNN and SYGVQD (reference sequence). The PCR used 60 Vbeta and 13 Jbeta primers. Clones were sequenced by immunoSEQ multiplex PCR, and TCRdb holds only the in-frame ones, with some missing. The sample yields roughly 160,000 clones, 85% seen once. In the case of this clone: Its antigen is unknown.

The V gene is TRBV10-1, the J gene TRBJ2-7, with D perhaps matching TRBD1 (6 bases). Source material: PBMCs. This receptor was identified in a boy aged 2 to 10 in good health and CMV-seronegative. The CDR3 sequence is CASRDSYEQYV. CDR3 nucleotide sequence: TGCGCCAGCAGGGACAGTTACGAGCAGTACGTC.